This entry lists 24 T cell receptor beta chains sequenced from one sample in a study of cytomegalovirus exposure and HLA in healthy donors (TCRdb year 2017). To prepare the library, the immunoSEQ multiplex PCR assay was applied. The multiplex PCR relied on a mix of 60 forward primers for TCR Vbeta segments and 13 reverse primers for TCR Jbeta segments. TCRdb carries this immuneACCESS record with in-frame sequences only. Its versions omit some clonotypes, under half of them owing to an unresolved V gene in the studies checked, with the rest unexplained. The sample table records 85,000 to 100,000 clones; around 67% of these occur just once. The ten largest clones represent around 2.5% of the sample. The sample comprised PBMCs. The source is a human donor in good health.

The chain combines TRBV5-8 with TRBJ2-1; D perhaps matches TRBD1 (6 bases). Germline lookup yields CDR1 SGHTS and CDR2 YDEGEE. V lost 4 bases, J lost 7 bases, and 21 bases lay in between. CDR3 length: 16 residues. The CDR3 region is CASSPSYRVIGNEQFF. The CDR3 DNA sequence: TGTGCCAGCAGCCCGAGTTACAGGGTAATTGGAAATGAGCAGTTCTTC.

V is TRBV18 and J is TRBJ1-6; 7 nucleotides agree with TRBD1. Per germline, CDR1 KGHSH and CDR2 LQKENI. The trim removed 6 bases at V and 10 bases at J, leaving 12 bases unmatched. The CDR3 extends over 15 amino acids. CDR3 sequence: CASSRSRGFSSPLHF. CDR3 sequence (DNA): TGTGCCAGCTCCCGAAGCAGGGGGTTCAGCTCACCCCTCCACTTT.

V gene TRBV2 combines with J gene TRBJ1-5; 7 nucleotides line up with TRBD1. CDR1 is SNHLY, CDR2 FYNNEI, per germline. V lost 4 bases, J lost 4 bases, and 4 bases stayed unmatched. The CDR3 has 14 residues. The CDR3 region has the DNA TGTGCCAGCAGTGCACAGACAGGGAATCAGCCCCAGCATTTT. It is translated as CASSAQTGNQPQHF.

V and J are TRBV9 and TRBJ1-3; D unresolved. V was clipped by 4 bases and J by 0 bases, with 14 bases between them. This CDR3 comprises 16 residues. The V gene's germline CDR1 is SGDLS and CDR2 YYNGEE. The CDR3 region has the DNA TGTGCCAGCAGCCCCCGACTGGCCTTCTCTGGAAACACCATATATTTT. Its protein product is CASSPRLAFSGNTIYF.

Concerning this clone itself: The germline gene is not matched at one end of the junction; a read error may be the cause. The genes are TRBV6-5 and TRBJ2-7; 9 nucleotides align to TRBD2. Per germline, CDR1 MNHEY and CDR2 SVGAGI. The CDR3 has 12 residues. CDR3 DNA sequence: TGTGCCAGCAGTCTAGCGGGGAACGAGCGGTACTTC. It yields the protein CASSLAGNERYF.

The chain couples TRBV4-2 to TRBJ1-5; D is possibly TRBD1 (5 bases). The CDR3 contains 15 residues. CDR1 and CDR2 (germline): LGHNA, YNFKEQ. V dropped 1 base and J dropped 0 bases, with 7 bases sitting between them. CDR3 in DNA: TGTGCCAGCAGCCAAGGACAGACTAGCAATCAGCCCCAGCATTTT. Protein: CASSQGQTSNQPQHF.

This chain links TRBV5-1 with TRBJ2-7; weak D call: TRBD1 (6 bases). The CDR3 loop spans 13 amino acids. The germline CDR1 and CDR2 sequences are SGHRS and YFSETQ. V was shortened by 3 bases and J by 6 bases, with 13 bases between the two germline ends. This CDR3 reads CASSYPQGGEQYF. Here the CDR3 DNA reads TGCGCCAGCAGCTATCCACAGGGCGGCGAGCAGTACTTC.

The chain carries TRBV6-5 and TRBJ1-1; weak D call: TRBD1 (6 bases). The V gene lost 4 bases and the J gene lost 2 bases, with 8 bases spanning the gap. Germline CDR1 MNHEY, CDR2 SVGAGI. The CDR3 extends over 13 amino acids. This CDR3 reads CASSWTVNTEAFF. Written as DNA, the CDR3 is TGTGCCAGCAGTTGGACAGTTAACACTGAAGCTTTCTTT.

The chain combines TRBV11-2 with TRBJ1-2, with 9 bases that match TRBD1. In germline, CDR1 is SGHAT, CDR2 FQNNGV. Trimming at V came to 5 bases and at J to 4 bases, leaving 8 bases not matched to a gene. CDR3 size: 15 residues. The CDR3 sequence is CASSAAGTGIYGYTF. For the CDR3, the DNA is TGTGCCAGCAGCGCCGCCGGGACAGGGATCTATGGCTACACCTTC.

This chain joins TRBV5-6 and TRBJ2-7; 8 positions match TRBD1. Germline CDR1 SGHDT, CDR2 YYEEEE. The V segment lost 2 bases and the J segment 5 bases; nucleotides outside the gene matches: 6. This CDR3 contains 14 residues. The CDR3 sequence is CASSLTQGVDEQYF. In DNA, the CDR3 is TGTGCCAGCAGCTTAACACAGGGGGTTGACGAGCAGTACTTC.

The V call is TRBV5-4, the J call TRBJ2-1; a possible D gene is TRBD2 (5 bases). Germline lookup yields CDR1 SGHNT and CDR2 YYREEE (reference sequence). Deletions cut 1 base from V and 8 bases from J, with 10 bases between. CDR3 length: 13 amino acids. This chain's CDR3 is CASSLNVRDEQFF. Written as DNA, the CDR3 is TGTGCCAGCAGCTTGAATGTGAGGGATGAGCAGTTCTTC.

This clone was counted a few times. The chain recombines TRBV18 with TRBJ1-4; the D gene is possibly TRBD1 (5 bases). The ends were cut back, 2 bases at V and 6 bases at J, with 7 bases in the middle. The CDR3 runs to 13 residues. Per the germline V gene, CDR1 is KGHSH and CDR2 is LQKENI. The CDR3 nucleotides read TGTGCCAGCTCACCAGGGGCCTATGAAAAACTGTTTTTT. It codes for CASSPGAYEKLFF.

J is TRBJ1-5 and V is TRBV18; possible D gene TRBD1, 5 bases. From germline, CDR1 is KGHSH and CDR2 LQKENI. Trimming pared 6 bases from V and 6 bases from J, leaving 18 bases between. The length of the CDR3 is 15 residues. CDR3 nucleotide sequence: TGTGCCAGCTCGCCGGGAGGGGAGAAGGGTCAGCCCCAGCATTTT. Protein: CASSPGGEKGQPQHF.

In its sample, this clone was seen a few times. The rearrangement joins TRBV19 to TRBJ2-3; D call uncertain. V was shortened by 6 bases and J by 5 bases, with 6 bases between the two germline ends. This CDR3 is built from 11 residues. Germline CDR1 is LNHDA and CDR2 is SQIVND (reference sequence). The CDR3 reads CASRRGDTQYF. CDR3 sequence (DNA): TGTGCCAGTAGGAGAGGAGATACGCAGTATTTT.

The chain is built from TRBV5-6 and TRBJ1-1; the D is unclear. The V end was cut by 7 bases, the J end by 2 bases, with 12 bases between. The CDR3 loop spans 13 amino acids. CDR1 SGHDT and CDR2 YYEEEE come from the germline V gene. The chain's CDR3 is CASAGVKNTEAFF. CDR3 coding DNA: TGTGCCAGCGCGGGAGTTAAAAACACTGAAGCTTTCTTT.

In DNA, the CDR3 is TGTGCCAGCAGCTTGGGGGTCCGGGACAGGGATAGCTACACCTTC. It translates to CASSLGVRDRDSYTF. This chain connects TRBV5-6 to TRBJ1-2; 9 bases align to TRBD1. From germline, CDR1 is SGHDT and CDR2 YYEEEE. The ends lost 0 bases at V and 9 bases at J; junction bases unmatched: 9. CDR3 length: 15 residues.

The chain employs TRBV19 and TRBJ1-3; 10 positions match TRBD1. Trimming took 3 bases from V and 2 from J; bases not matched to a gene: 1. The CDR3 has 15 residues. In germline, CDR1 is LNHDA, CDR2 SQIVND (reference sequence). CDR3 protein: CASSMGTGAGNTIYF. The CDR3 region has the DNA TGTGCCAGTAGTATGGGGACAGGGGCTGGAAACACCATATATTTT. Filled out from reference TRBV19 and TRBJ1-3, the complete variable domain reads DGGITQSPKYLFRKEGQNVTLSCEQNLNHDAMYWYRQDPGQGLRLIYYSQIVNDFQKGDIAEGYSVSREKKESFPLTVTSAQKNPTAFYLCASSMGTGAGNTIYFGEGSWLTVV.

J is TRBJ2-7 and V is TRBV15; no definite D call. The V end was cut by 1 base, the J end by 5 bases, with 9 bases between. The CDR3 runs to 13 residues. Germline values: CDR1 LNHNV, CDR2 YYDKDF (reference sequence). CDR3 sequence reads: CATSRARFHEQYF. The CDR3 nucleotides read TGTGCCACCAGCAGAGCCAGGTTCCACGAGCAGTACTTC.

This clone showed up just once. This CDR3 reads CASSERGSSYNSPLHF. CDR3 coding DNA: TGTGCCAGCAGCGAGCGGGGGAGCTCCTATAATTCACCCCTCCACTTT. This chain uses TRBV9 with TRBJ1-6; tentative D call: TRBD1 (5 bases). V was cut by 3 bases and J by 0 bases, with 10 bases left in between. Germline V gene lookup returns CDR1 SGDLS and CDR2 YYNGEE. The CDR3 spans 16 residues.

The V call is TRBV7-3, the J call TRBJ1-1; D might be TRBD1 (5 bases). V was clipped by 1 base and J by 1 base, with 10 bases between them. Germline CDR1 is SGHTA and CDR2 is FQGTGA. This CDR3 contains 15 residues. The CDR3 spells CASSLNPGGNTEAFF. CDR3 nucleotide sequence: TGTGCCAGCAGCTTAAATCCGGGGGGGAACACTGAAGCTTTCTTT.

The rearrangement links TRBV7-2 to TRBJ2-2; possible D gene TRBD2, 6 bases. The CDR3 length is 13 residues. Looked up from germline, CDR1 is SGHTA and CDR2 is FQGNSA. V shed 5 bases and J shed 5 bases, with 9 bases lying between them. The chain's CDR3 is CASSRRGTGELFF. The CDR3 DNA sequence: TGTGCCAGCAGCCGGAGGGGTACCGGGGAGCTGTTTTTT.

This clone has only a few counts. V is TRBV4-2 and J is TRBJ1-4; 10 positions match TRBD1. With V trimmed by 0 bases and J by 0 bases, 4 bases remained unmatched. Looked up from germline, CDR1 is LGHNA and CDR2 is YNFKEQ. The CDR3 loop spans 18 amino acids. CDR3 DNA: TGTGCCAGCAGCCAAGACGGGACAGGGGCGACAACTAATGAAAAACTGTTTTTT. Its translation is CASSQDGTGATTNEKLFF.

This clone was counted a single time. The V call is TRBV4-2, the J call TRBJ2-7; 8 bases agree with TRBD2. This CDR3 spans 17 amino acids. V shed 2 bases, J shed 3 bases, and the junction held 12 bases outside the gene matches. Germline lookup yields CDR1 LGHNA and CDR2 YNFKEQ. This CDR3 is CASSQIRGGLQNYEQYF. The CDR3 DNA follows: TGTGCCAGCAGCCAAATCCGGGGGGGCCTACAAAACTACGAGCAGTACTTC.

This chain links TRBV2 with TRBJ1-1; D possibly corresponds to TRBD1 (5 bases). Per germline, CDR1 SNHLY and CDR2 FYNNEI. V lost 6 bases and J 0 bases, leaving 17 bases between the germline ends. This CDR3 region has 16 residues. The CDR3 DNA reads as TGTGCCAGCAGAGGAAGGGGAACAGTCATGAACACTGAAGCTTTCTTT. This encodes CASRGRGTVMNTEAFF.